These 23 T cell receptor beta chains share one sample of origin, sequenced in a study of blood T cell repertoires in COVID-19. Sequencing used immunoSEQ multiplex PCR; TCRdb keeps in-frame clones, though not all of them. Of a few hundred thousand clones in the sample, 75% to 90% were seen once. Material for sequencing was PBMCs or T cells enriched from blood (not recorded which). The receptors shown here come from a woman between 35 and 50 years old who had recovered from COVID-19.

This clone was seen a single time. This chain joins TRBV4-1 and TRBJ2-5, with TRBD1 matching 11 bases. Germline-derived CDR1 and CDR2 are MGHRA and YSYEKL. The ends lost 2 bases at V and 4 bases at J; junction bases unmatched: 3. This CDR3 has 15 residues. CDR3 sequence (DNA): TGCGCCAGCAGCCAACCCGGGACAGGGGGAGAGACCCAGTACTTC. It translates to CASSQPGTGGETQYF.

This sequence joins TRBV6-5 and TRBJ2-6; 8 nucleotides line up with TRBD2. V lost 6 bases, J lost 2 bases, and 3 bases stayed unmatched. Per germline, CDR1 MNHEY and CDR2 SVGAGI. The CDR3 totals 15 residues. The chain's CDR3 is CASSRGGAGANVLTF. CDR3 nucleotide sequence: TGTGCCAGCAGCCGGGGGGGAGCTGGGGCCAACGTCCTGACTTTC.

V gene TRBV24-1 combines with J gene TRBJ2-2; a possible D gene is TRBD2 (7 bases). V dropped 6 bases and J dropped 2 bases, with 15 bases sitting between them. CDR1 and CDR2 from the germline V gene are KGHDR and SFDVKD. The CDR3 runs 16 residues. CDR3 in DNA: TGTGCCACCAGTACCCCAACGGGGGGCAACACCGGGGAGCTGTTTTTT. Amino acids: CATSTPTGGNTGELFF.

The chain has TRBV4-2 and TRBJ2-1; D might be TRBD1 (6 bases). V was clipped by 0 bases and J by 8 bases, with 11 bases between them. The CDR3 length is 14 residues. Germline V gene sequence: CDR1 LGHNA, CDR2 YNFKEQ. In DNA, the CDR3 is TGTGCCAGCAGCCAAGAGGGACATCTCGATGAGCAGTTCTTC. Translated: CASSQEGHLDEQFF.

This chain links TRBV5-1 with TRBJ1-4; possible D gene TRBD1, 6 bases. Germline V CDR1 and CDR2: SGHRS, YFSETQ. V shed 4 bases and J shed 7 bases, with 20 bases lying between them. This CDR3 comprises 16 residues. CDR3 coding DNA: TGCGCCAGCAGCCTTCGTGCCAGGGAAGGGGGTGAAAAACTGTTTTTT. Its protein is CASSLRAREGGEKLFF.

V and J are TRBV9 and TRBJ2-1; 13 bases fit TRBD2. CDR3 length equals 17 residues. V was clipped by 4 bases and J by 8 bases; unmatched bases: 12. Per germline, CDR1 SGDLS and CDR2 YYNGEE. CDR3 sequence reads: CASSTRLAGGFVDEQFF. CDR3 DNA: TGTGCCAGCAGCACCCGACTAGCGGGAGGATTCGTCGATGAGCAGTTCTTC.

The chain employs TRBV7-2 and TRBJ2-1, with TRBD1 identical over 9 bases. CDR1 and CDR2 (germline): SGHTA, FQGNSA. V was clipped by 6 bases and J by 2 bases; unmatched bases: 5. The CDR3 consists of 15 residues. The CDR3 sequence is CASSWDRDAYNEQFF. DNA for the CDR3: TGTGCCAGCAGTTGGGACAGGGACGCCTACAATGAGCAGTTCTTC. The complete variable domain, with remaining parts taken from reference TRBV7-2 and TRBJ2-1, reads GAGVSQSPSNKVTEKGKDVELRCDPISGHTALYWYRQSLGQGLEFLIYFQGNSAPDKSGLPSDRFSAERTGGSVSTLTIQRTQQEDSAVYLCASSWDRDAYNEQFFGPGTRLTVL.

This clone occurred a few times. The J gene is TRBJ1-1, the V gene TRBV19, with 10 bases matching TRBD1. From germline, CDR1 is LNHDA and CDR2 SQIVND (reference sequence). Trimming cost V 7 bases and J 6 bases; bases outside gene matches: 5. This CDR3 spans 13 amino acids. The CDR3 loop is CASKGTGVPEAFF. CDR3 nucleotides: TGTGCCAGTAAGGGGACAGGGGTTCCTGAAGCTTTCTTT.

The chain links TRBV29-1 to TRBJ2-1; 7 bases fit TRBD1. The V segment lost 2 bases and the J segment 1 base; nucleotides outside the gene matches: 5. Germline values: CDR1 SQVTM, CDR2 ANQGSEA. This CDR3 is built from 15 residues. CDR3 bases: TGCAGCGTTGAACTCGCAGGGGGTTCCTACAATGAGCAGTTCTTC. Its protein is CSVELAGGSYNEQFF.

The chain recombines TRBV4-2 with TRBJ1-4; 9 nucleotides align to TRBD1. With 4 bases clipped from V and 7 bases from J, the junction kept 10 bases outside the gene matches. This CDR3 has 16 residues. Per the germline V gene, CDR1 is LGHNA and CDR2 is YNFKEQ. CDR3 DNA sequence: TGTGCCAGCAGCCCACAGCCGGGACAGGGTGGTGAAAAACTGTTTTTT. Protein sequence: CASSPQPGQGGEKLFF.

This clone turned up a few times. The CDR3 DNA reads as TGTGCCAGCAGAGATGAGGGTACCTACGAGCAGTACTTC. Its translation: CASRDEGTYEQYF. The chain is built from TRBV9 and TRBJ2-7, with D perhaps matching TRBD2 (5 bases). Trimming cost V 5 bases and J 2 bases, with 11 bases left between them. This CDR3 spans 13 amino acids. The germline V gene has CDR1 SGDLS and CDR2 YYNGEE.

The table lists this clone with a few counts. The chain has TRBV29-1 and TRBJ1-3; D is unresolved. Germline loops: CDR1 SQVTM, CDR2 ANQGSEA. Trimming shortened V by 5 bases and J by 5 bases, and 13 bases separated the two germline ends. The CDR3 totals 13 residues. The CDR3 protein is CSVRLGGRNTIYF. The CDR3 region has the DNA TGCAGCGTTAGACTAGGCGGAAGAAACACCATATATTTT.

For the CDR3, the DNA is TGTGCCAGCAGCGTAGGGAGGGGACTAGCGGGAAGCTATGAGCAGTTCTTC. This sequence encodes CASSVGRGLAGSYEQFF. The chain uses TRBV9 and TRBJ2-1; 13 nucleotides line up with TRBD2. There are 17 residues in the CDR3. The germline gives CDR1 SGDLS, CDR2 YYNGEE. Trimming cost V 0 bases and J 8 bases; bases outside gene matches: 8.

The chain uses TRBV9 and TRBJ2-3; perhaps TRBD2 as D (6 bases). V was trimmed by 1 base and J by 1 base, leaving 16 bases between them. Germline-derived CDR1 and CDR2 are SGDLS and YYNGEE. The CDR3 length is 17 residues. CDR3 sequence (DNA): TGTGCCAGCAGCGTACTGCCGGGCGGGATGGGCACAGATACGCAGTATTTT. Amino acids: CASSVLPGGMGTDTQYF.

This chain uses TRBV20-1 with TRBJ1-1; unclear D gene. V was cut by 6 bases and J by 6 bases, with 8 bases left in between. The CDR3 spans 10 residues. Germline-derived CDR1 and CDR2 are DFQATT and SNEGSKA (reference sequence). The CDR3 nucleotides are TGCAGTGCCCTCTCCCCTGAAGCTTTCTTT. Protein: CSALSPEAFF.

CDR3: CASSQTPRGPITDTQYF. In DNA, the CDR3 is TGTGCCAGCAGCCAAACCCCTCGAGGGCCCATCACAGATACGCAGTATTTT. This sequence joins TRBV7-3 and TRBJ2-3, with D possibly matching TRBD2 (5 bases). V was clipped by 5 bases and J by 2 bases, with 20 bases between them. Per the germline V gene, CDR1 is SGHTA and CDR2 is FQGTGA. This CDR3 is 17 amino acids long.

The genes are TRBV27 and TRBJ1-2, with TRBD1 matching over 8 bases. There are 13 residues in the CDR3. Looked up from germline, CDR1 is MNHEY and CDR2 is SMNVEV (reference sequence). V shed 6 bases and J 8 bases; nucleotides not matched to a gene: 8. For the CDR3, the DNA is TGTGCCAGCAGCTTCCGGACAGGGACGGGCTACACCTTC. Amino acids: CASSFRTGTGYTF.

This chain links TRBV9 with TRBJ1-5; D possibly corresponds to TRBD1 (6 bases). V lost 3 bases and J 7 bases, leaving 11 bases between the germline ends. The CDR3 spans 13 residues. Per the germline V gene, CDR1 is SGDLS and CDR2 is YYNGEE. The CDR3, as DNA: TGTGCCAGCAGCGCCTCAGGGGAACAGCCCCAGCATTTT. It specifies CASSASGEQPQHF.

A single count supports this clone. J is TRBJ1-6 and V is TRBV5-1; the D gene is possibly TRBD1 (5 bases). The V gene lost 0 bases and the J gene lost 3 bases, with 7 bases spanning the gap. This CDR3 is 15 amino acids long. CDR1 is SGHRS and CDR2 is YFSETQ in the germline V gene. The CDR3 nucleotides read TGCGCCAGCAGCTTGGAGACAGTCTATAATTCACCCCTCCACTTT. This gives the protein CASSLETVYNSPLHF.

The CDR3 DNA reads as TGTGCCAGCAGGGAAATGTTATCAGATACGCAGTATTTT. This gives the protein CASREMLSDTQYF. The chain recombines TRBV2 with TRBJ2-3, with unresolved D. V was cut by 6 bases and J by 4 bases, with 11 bases left in between. Germline V gene data show CDR1 as SNHLY and CDR2 as FYNNEI. The CDR3 is made up of 13 amino acids.

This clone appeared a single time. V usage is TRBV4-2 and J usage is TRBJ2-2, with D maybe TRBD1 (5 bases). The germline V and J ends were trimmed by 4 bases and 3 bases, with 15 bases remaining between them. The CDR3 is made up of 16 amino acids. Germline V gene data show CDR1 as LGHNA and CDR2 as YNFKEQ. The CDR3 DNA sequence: TGTGCCAGCAGCCGGACCGCCCTAGGGGACACCGGGGAGCTGTTTTTT. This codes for CASSRTALGDTGELFF.

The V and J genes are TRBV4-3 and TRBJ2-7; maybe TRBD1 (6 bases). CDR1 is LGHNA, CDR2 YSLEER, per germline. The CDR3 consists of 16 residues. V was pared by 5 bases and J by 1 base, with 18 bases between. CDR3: CASSSHHRDNSYEQYF. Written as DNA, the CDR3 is TGCGCCAGCAGCAGCCACCACCGGGACAATTCCTACGAGCAGTACTTC.

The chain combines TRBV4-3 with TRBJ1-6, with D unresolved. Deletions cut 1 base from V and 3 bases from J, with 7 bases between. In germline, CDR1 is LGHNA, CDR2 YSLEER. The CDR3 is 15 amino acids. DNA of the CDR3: TGCGCCAGCAGCCAAGTAGCGGGCTATAATTCACCCCTCCACTTT. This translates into CASSQVAGYNSPLHF.